These T cell receptor beta chains were read from a single sample in a study of CD8+ T cells in alopecia areata. Assay used: immunoSEQ multiplex PCR; TCRdb lists only in-frame clones, some missing. The table lists over 250,000 clones, roughly 63% of them singletons. The sample consisted of CD4+ T cells sorted from blood, taken around week 53, from a patient treated with tofacitinib. The source of these receptors is a human donor with alopecia areata. The CDR3 runs from the conserved cysteine through the conserved F or W. A D gene is named only where the DNA matches it firmly. Clone sizes are given selectively: once, few, many, or a class where the clone is expanded.

V	J	D	length	size	DNA	CDR3
TRBV15	TRBJ1-4	TRBD1	13	once	TGTGCCACTGGGGACAGGTTCAATGAAAAACTGTTTTTT	CATGDRFNEKLFF
TRBV29-1	TRBJ2-5	.	12	.	TGCAGCGTTGGGCAGGGTCGGGAGACCCAGTACTTC	CSVGQGRETQYF
TRBV5-1	TRBJ2-5	.	14	.	TGCGCCAGCAGCCCCCAGCGGGTACAAGAGACCCAGTACTTC	CASSPQRVQETQYF
TRBV28	TRBJ1-6	.	17	.	TGTGCCAGCAGTGCCCTCAGTGGGTATACCTATAATTCACCCCTCCACTTT	CASSALSGYTYNSPLHF
TRBV2	TRBJ2-1	TRBD1	17	.	TGTGCCAGCAGTGCTGGGACAGGGCCCAGCTCCTACAATGAGCAGTTCTTC	CASSAGTGPSSYNEQFF
TRBV15	TRBJ1-6	TRBD1	15	once	TGTGCCACCAGCAGAGGACGGGACAGGGGTTCACCCCTCCACTTT	CATSRGRDRGSPLHF
TRBV18	TRBJ1-1	TRBD1	15	few	TGTGCCAGCTCACCAAACGGACAGGGGGCGTCTGAAGCTTTCTTT	CASSPNGQGASEAFF
TRBV30	TRBJ1-5	TRBD1	13	.	TGTGCCTGGAGTCAGGGGGCAGGTCAGCCCCAGCATTTT	CAWSQGAGQPQHF
TRBV30	TRBJ1-2	.	12	.	TGTGCCTGGAGTAAGGGTATAAGCTGGTACACCTTC	CAWSKGISWYTF
TRBV12-5	TRBJ1-5	.	17	.	TGTGCTAGTGGTTTGGTACTAGACAGACATAGCAATCAGCCCCAGCATTTT	CASGLVLDRHSNQPQHF
TRBV10-3	TRBJ1-1	TRBD1	15	.	TGTGCCACCCATCGTGGGGACAGGGCGAACACTGAAGCTTTCTTT	CATHRGDRANTEAFF
TRBV2	TRBJ2-7	.	14	.	TGTGCCAGCAGGCCCGGGACCCCAGCCTACGAGCAGTACTTC	CASRPGTPAYEQYF
TRBV30	TRBJ1-6	.	15	.	TGTGCCTGGAGGGGTTACAGGGTCGGTAATTCACCCCTCCACTTT	CAWRGYRVGNSPLHF
TRBV29-1	TRBJ2-3	.	11	.	TGCAGCGTTGATCTTGGGGATACGCAGTATTTT	CSVDLGDTQYF
TRBV5-6	TRBJ2-2	.	15	.	TGTGCCAGCAGCTTGGTTGGACAGTACACCGGGGAGCTGTTTTTT	CASSLVGQYTGELFF
TRBV27	TRBJ1-6	TRBD1	16	.	TGTGCCAGCAGCCTTACTCGTCCCGGGACAGGGGAACCCCTCCACTTT	CASSLTRPGTGEPLHF
TRBV29-1	TRBJ1-2	.	11	few	TGCAGCGTTGAACGCGGTTATGGCTACACCTTC	CSVERGYGYTF
TRBV18	TRBJ1-4	.	13	.	TGTGCCAGCTCACGAGGGTTGCGGGAAAAACTGTTTTTT	CASSRGLREKLFF
TRBV7-2	TRBJ2-7	.	15	.	TGTGCCAGCAGTCGACCCTTGTGGACAGATTACGAGCAGTACTTC	CASSRPLWTDYEQYF
TRBV11-2	TRBJ2-1	TRBD2	18	.	TGTGCCAGCAGCTACCGACTAGCGGGGGTATTCTCCTACAATGAGCAGTTCTTC	CASSYRLAGVFSYNEQFF
TRBV4-1	TRBJ2-3	.	12	.	TGCGCCAGCAGCCAAGTTGAGGATACGCAGTATTTT	CASSQVEDTQYF
TRBV7-9	TRBJ2-1	TRBD1	18	.	TGTGCCAGCAGCAAAGGAATAGCCGGGACAGGATATTGGGATGAGCAGTTCTTC	CASSKGIAGTGYWDEQFF
TRBV29-1	TRBJ1-3	.	14	.	TGCAGCGTTGAGGCCCCCGGGCGACGAAGCACCATATATTTT	CSVEAPGRRSTIYF
TRBV2	TRBJ2-1	.	15	.	TGTGCCAGCAACCAAGGAGGGTTCCCCAACAATGAGCAGTTCTTC	CASNQGGFPNNEQFF
TRBV2	TRBJ2-1	TRBD2	15	.	TGTGCCAGCAGCGGTCGCGGGGGGCCCTACAATGAGCAGTTCTTC	CASSGRGGPYNEQFF
TRBV29-1	TRBJ1-1	.	13	few	TGCAGCGTTGAAGGGGTCTTTGACACTGAAGCTTTCTTT	CSVEGVFDTEAFF
TRBV28	TRBJ2-4	.	14	few	TGTGCCAGCCGGCCGGGCCTAGCCAAAAACATTCAGTACTTC	CASRPGLAKNIQYF
TRBV15	TRBJ2-7	.	13	.	TGTGCCACCAGCAGAGGGGGGACGAGCGAGCAGTACTTC	CATSRGGTSEQYF
TRBV29-1	TRBJ2-2	.	16	.	TGCAGCGTTGTTTCGTATCGGGCAGGGCACACCGGGGAGCTGTTTTTT	CSVVSYRAGHTGELFF